The rows below give T cell receptor beta chains drawn from one sample of a study of cytomegalovirus exposure and HLA in healthy donors. Data came from immunoSEQ multiplex PCR; TCRdb stores just in-frame clones and leaves some out. The sample holds tens of thousands of clones. Sequencing was carried out using PBMCs. These receptors all stem from a man aged 25-45 years in good health and CMV-seronegative. CDR3s include the opening cysteine and the closing phenylalanine or tryptophan. A D gene is named only where the DNA matches it firmly.

CDR3 DNA | CDR3 protein | J gene | D gene | V gene
TGTGCCAGCAGTGAATACTCGGAGGAGCAGTACTTC | CASSEYSEEQYF | TRBJ2-7 | NA | TRBV25-1
TGTGCCAGCTCACCGAGTCCCGGGACAGGGATTGAAGCTTTCTTT | CASSPSPGTGIEAFF | TRBJ1-1 | TRBD1 | TRBV18
TGTGCCAGCTCTGCTTTGACGGACATCGCCTACGAGCAGTACTTC | CASSALTDIAYEQYF | TRBJ2-7 | NA | TRBV6-1
TGTGCCAGCAGCGTAGTTGGCGGGGGAGCATACAATGAGCAGTTCTTC | CASSVVGGGAYNEQFF | TRBJ2-1 | TRBD2 | TRBV9
TGTGCCAGTAGTAGCGGGGGGGCCGAGACCCAGTACTTC | CASSSGGAETQYF | TRBJ2-5 | TRBD2 | TRBV19
TGTGCCAGCAGCCTACGATTCGGGACAGGGGGCTACGAGCAGTACTTC | CASSLRFGTGGYEQYF | TRBJ2-7 | TRBD1 | TRBV13
TGTGCTAGTGACCAGGGTGTTTGGGTCAATGAGCAGTTCTTC | CASDQGVWVNEQFF | TRBJ2-1 | NA | TRBV12-5
TGTGCCAGTAGTCCTAGCGGGAGCTCCTACAATGAGCAGTTCTTC | CASSPSGSSYNEQFF | TRBJ2-1 | TRBD2 | TRBV19
TGTGCCAGCAGCTCAAGGACAGGTTCGGAGACCCAGTACTTC | CASSSRTGSETQYF | TRBJ2-5 | TRBD1 | TRBV5-6
TGTGCCAGCAGTGAAGCGCTTCGGGCCCAGTACTTC | CASSEALRAQYF | TRBJ2-5 | NA | TRBV2
TGTGCCAGCAGCTTAGGAGGGAGAGCTGACACTGAAGCTTTCTTT | CASSLGGRADTEAFF | TRBJ1-1 | NA | TRBV7-2
TGTGCCAGCTCACCACCGGTGGGAGGGTCCTACAATGAGCAGTTCTTC | CASSPPVGGSYNEQFF | TRBJ2-1 | TRBD2 | TRBV18
TGTGCCAGCAGTTTTCGAACCGACAGGGGGCGGTTTGATACGCAGTATTTT | CASSFRTDRGRFDTQYF | TRBJ2-3 | TRBD1 | TRBV27
TGTGCCAGCAGTTACATAGGGGGACGGCAGTACTTC | CASSYIGGRQYF | TRBJ2-7 | NA | TRBV6-6
TGTGCCAGCAGCTCGTGGGGGGTGGAGACCCAGTACTTC | CASSSWGVETQYF | TRBJ2-5 | NA | TRBV5-4
TGTGCCAGCAGCCTATGGACTAGCGGGGGATCTTACAATGAGCAGTTCTTC | CASSLWTSGGSYNEQFF | TRBJ2-1 | TRBD2 | TRBV7-2
TGCAGCGTTGAATACGCCTTAGCGGGAGGAGCAGATACGCAGTATTTT | CSVEYALAGGADTQYF | TRBJ2-3 | TRBD2 | TRBV29-1
TGTGCCAGCAGGACCGGAGGCAGGTTGGGGACTGAAGCTTTCTTT | CASRTGGRLGTEAFF | TRBJ1-1 | NA | TRBV2
TGTGCCAGCAGACAGGGATGGGATGAGCAGTTCTTC | CASRQGWDEQFF | TRBJ2-1 | NA | TRBV6-5
TGTGCCAGCAGCTTAGGGGGGGGAGGGGCGGAGGGCTACACCTTC | CASSLGGGGAEGYTF | TRBJ1-2 | NA | TRBV7-2
TGTGCCAGCAGCCAAGGGACTAGCGGGGGGGCAGGAGAGAACCAGTACTTC | CASSQGTSGGAGENQYF | TRBJ2-5 | TRBD2 | TRBV4-2
TGTGCCAGCAGCCAAGAAGGTCAGGGGCCGGGGCAGCCCCAGCATTTT | CASSQEGQGPGQPQHF | TRBJ1-5 | NA | TRBV4-2
TGTGCCAGCAGATTTTTCGGGTCGGGGGAGACCCAGTACTTC | CASRFFGSGETQYF | TRBJ2-5 | NA | TRBV2
TGTGCCAGCAGGCCCACCGACAGGGGTCGATCACCCCTCCACTTT | CASRPTDRGRSPLHF | TRBJ1-6 | TRBD1 | TRBV6-5
TGCGCCAGCAGCCCGGCGGTTGACCAACGCCCACCCCTCCACTTT | CASSPAVDQRPPLHF | TRBJ1-6 | NA | TRBV5-1
TGTGCCAGCAGTGCACAGATAACTAATGAAAAACTGTTTTTT | CASSAQITNEKLFF | TRBJ1-4 | NA | TRBV6-1
TGTGCCAGCAAGGGGACAGGGGGCTCCCTCTCTTCGTGGGAGCAGTACTTC | CASKGTGGSLSSWEQYF | TRBJ2-7 | TRBD1 | TRBV5-6
TGTGCCAGCAGCGTAGATCGGGAACAGAGCTCCTATAATTCACACCTCCACTTT | CASSVDREQSSYNSHLHF | TRBJ1-6 | NA | TRBV9
TGTGCCAGCAGTGTGCGACAGGGGGCCGGGGCCAACGTCCTGACTTTC | CASSVRQGAGANVLTF | TRBJ2-6 | TRBD1 | TRBV25-1